This section outlines one T cell receptor (beta chain) sequence together with its context. In the authors' workflow: Reference gene primer amplification in the assay estimated nucleated cell counts. TCRdb keeps only in-frame clones here, not all; method: immunoSEQ multiplex PCR. Clonal size and the V and J genes are those of that table, whereas D and trimming came from the DNA. The sample lists tens of thousands of clones, 70% to 80% occurring once. Trimming cost V 6 bases and J 2 bases, with 10 bases left between them. The length of the CDR3 is 13 residues. The data stem from a study of blood T cell repertoires in COVID-19. Study summary: Sites across the United States, Italy and Spain contributed samples from acute and convalescent COVID-19. Sample material is recorded as cDNA or gDNA derived from T cells, B-cell-depleted T cells, or PBMCs.

The receptor was derived from a man aged 55 to 70 with active or convalescent COVID-19. The material sequenced was peripheral blood. V usage is TRBV12-3 or TRBV12-4 and J usage is TRBJ1-1; the D gene is possibly TRBD1 (5 bases). The CDR3, as DNA: TGTGCCAGCAGCCCACAGGTAAACACTGAAGCTTTCTTT. It translates to CASSPQVNTEAFF.